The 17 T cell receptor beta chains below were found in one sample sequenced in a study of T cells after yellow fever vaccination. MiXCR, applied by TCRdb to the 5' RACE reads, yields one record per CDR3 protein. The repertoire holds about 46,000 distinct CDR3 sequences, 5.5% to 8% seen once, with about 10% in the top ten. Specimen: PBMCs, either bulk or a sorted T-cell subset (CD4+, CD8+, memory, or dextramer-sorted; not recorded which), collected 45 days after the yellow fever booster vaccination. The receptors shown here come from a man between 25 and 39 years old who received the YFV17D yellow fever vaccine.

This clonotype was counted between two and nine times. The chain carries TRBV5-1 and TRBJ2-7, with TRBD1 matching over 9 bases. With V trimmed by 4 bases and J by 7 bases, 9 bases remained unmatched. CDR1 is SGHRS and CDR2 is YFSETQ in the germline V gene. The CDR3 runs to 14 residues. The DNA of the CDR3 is TGCGCCAGCAGCACCTTGGACAGGGGCGGGGAGCAGTACTTC. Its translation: CASSTLDRGGEQYF.

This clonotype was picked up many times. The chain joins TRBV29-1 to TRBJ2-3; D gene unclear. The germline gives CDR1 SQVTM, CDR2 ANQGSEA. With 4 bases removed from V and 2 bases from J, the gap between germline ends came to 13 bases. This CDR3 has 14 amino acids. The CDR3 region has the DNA TGCAGCGTTGCGGCGGAGTCCTTCACAGATACGCAGTATTTT. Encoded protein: CSVAAESFTDTQYF.

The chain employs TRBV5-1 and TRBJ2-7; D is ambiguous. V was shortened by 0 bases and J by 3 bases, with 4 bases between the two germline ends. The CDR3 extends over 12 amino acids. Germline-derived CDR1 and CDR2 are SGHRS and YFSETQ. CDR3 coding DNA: TGCGCCAGCAGCTTGGATTTCTACGAGCAGTACTTC. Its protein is CASSLDFYEQYF.

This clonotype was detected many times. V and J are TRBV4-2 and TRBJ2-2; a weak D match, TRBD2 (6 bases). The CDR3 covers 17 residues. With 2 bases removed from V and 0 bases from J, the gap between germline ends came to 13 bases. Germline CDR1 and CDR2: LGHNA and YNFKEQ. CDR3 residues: CASSQRRRGANTGELFF. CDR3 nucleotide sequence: TGTGCCAGCAGCCAAAGGCGGAGGGGCGCGAACACCGGGGAGCTGTTTTTT.

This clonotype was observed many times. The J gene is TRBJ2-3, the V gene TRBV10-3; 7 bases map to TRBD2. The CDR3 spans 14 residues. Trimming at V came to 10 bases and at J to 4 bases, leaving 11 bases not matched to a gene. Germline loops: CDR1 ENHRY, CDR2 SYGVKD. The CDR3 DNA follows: TGTGCCACGCGAGTGGCGGGAGATGCAGATACGCAGTATTTT. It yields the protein CATRVAGDADTQYF.

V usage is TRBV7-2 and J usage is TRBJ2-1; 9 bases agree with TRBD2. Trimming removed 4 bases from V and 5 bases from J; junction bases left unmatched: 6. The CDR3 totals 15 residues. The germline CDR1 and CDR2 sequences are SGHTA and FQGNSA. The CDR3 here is CASSSSGELHNEQFF. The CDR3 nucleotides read TGTGCCAGCAGCTCTAGCGGGGAACTTCACAATGAGCAGTTCTTC.

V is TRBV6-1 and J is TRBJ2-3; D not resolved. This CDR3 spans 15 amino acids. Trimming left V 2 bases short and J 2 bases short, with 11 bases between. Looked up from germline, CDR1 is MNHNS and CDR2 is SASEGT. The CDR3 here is CASSESWKNTDTQYF. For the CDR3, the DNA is TGTGCCAGCAGTGAAAGCTGGAAGAACACAGATACGCAGTATTTT.

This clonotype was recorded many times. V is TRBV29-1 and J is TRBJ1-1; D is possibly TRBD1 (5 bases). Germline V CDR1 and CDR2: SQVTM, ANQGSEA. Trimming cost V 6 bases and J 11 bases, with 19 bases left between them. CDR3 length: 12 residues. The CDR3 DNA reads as TGCAGCGTCCAGGGCGTTATGAATTTGGCTTTCTTT. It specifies CSVQGVMNLAFF.

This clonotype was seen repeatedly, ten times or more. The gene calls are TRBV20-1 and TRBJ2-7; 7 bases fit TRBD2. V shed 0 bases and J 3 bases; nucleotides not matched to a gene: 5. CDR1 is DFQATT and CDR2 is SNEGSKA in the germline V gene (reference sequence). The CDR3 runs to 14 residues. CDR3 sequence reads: CSARDSGQFYEQYF. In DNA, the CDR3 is TGCAGTGCTAGAGATAGCGGGCAATTCTACGAGCAGTACTTC.

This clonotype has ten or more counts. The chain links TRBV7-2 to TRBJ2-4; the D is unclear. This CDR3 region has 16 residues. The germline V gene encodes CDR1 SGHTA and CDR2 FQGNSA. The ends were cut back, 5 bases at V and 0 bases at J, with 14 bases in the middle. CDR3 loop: CASSPGAVQAKNIQYF. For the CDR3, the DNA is TGTGCCAGCAGCCCGGGCGCCGTGCAAGCCAAAAACATTCAGTACTTC.

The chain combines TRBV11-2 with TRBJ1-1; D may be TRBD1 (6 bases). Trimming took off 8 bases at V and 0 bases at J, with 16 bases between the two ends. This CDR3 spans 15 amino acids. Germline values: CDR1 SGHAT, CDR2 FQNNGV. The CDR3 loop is CASHWQTGLNTEAFF. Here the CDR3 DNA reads TGTGCCAGCCACTGGCAAACAGGGCTGAACACTGAAGCTTTCTTT.

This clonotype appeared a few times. CDR3 sequence reads: CASSLDNNYGYTF. As DNA, the CDR3 is TGTGCCAGCAGTTTGGACAACAACTATGGCTACACCTTC. The V and J genes are TRBV7-8 and TRBJ1-2, with D perhaps matching TRBD1 (5 bases). Germline values: CDR1 SGHVS, CDR2 FQNEAQ. The CDR3 has 13 residues. V dropped 6 bases and J dropped 2 bases, with 10 bases sitting between them. Combining the CDR3 with reference TRBV7-8 and TRBJ1-2 gives the whole variable domain GAGVSQSPRYKVAKRGQDVALRCDPISGHVSLFWYQQALGQGPEFLTYFQNEAQLDKSGLPSDRFFAERPEGSVSTLKIQRTQQEDSAVYLCASSLDNNYGYTFGSGTRLTVV.

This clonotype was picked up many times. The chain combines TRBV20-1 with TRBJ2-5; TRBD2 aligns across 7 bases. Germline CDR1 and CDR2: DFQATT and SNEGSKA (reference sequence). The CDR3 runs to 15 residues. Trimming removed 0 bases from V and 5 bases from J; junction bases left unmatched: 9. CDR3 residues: CSARDQAGVAETQYF. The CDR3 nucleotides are TGCAGTGCTAGAGATCAGGCGGGAGTGGCTGAGACCCAGTACTTC.

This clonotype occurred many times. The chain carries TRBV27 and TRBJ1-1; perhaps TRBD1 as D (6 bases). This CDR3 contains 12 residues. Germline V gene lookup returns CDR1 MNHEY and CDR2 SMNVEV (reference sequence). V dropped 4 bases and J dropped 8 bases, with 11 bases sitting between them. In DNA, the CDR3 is TGTGCCAGCAGTTCGATAGGACAGGAAGCTTTCTTT. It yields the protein CASSSIGQEAFF.

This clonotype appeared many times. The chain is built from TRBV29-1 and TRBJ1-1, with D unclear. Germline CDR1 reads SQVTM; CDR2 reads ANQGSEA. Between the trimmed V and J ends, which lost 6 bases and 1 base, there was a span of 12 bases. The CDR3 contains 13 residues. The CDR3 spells CSVGFTANTEAFF. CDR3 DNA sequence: TGCAGCGTAGGCTTCACGGCGAACACTGAAGCTTTCTTT.

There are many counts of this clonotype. The CDR3 coding sequence is TGTGCCAGCTCACCAGGCTATCATGAGCAGTTCTTC. Translating gives CASSPGYHEQFF. This rearrangement joins TRBV18 to TRBJ2-1; no clear D. CDR1 is KGHSH and CDR2 is LQKENI in the germline V gene. V lost 2 bases, J lost 8 bases, and 7 bases lay in between. This CDR3 region has 12 residues.

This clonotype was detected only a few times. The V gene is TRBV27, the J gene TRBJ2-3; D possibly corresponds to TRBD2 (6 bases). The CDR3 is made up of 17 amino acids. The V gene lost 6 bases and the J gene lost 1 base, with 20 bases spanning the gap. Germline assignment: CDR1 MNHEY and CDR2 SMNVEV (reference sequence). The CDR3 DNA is TGTGCCAGCAGCGTCTTTCTTAGCGGAGGGGGCACAGATACGCAGTATTTT. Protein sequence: CASSVFLSGGGTDTQYF.